These 20 T cell receptor beta chains were sequenced from one sample in a study of shared clonotypes between healthy human individuals. Some clones are missing from TCRdb's copy, which holds only in-frame ones; the method was immunoSEQ multiplex PCR. The data contain roughly 700,000 clones, 90% of them singletons. The sequenced sample consisted of memory CD8+ T cells from PBMCs. Subset noted: CD45RO+ cells pooled with CCR7-negative TemRA cells. These receptors were taken from a man between 18 and 35 years old in good health. Some clones in this sample may be carry-over from other donors' samples.

Regarding this clone: Possible read error: a much larger clone is one base away. The chain recombines TRBV6-6 with TRBJ2-3; the D gene could be TRBD1 or TRBD2 (6 bases each). Deletions cut 0 bases from V and 4 bases from J, with 8 bases between. CDR1 and CDR2 from the germline V gene are MNHNY and SVGAGI (reference sequence). This CDR3 is 14 amino acids long. In DNA form, the CDR3 reads TGTGCCAGCAGTTACTCGGGGGGCGCAGATACGCAGTATTTT. This codes for CASSYSGGADTQYF.

The V call is TRBV7-9, the J call TRBJ2-7; 9 positions agree with TRBD2. CDR3 length: 14 amino acids. CDR1 and CDR2 from the germline V gene are SEHNR and FQNEAQ (reference sequence). J lost 1 base, V lost 8 bases, and 6 bases had no gene match. CDR3 in amino acids: CASERLAVSYEQYF. Here the CDR3 DNA reads TGTGCCAGCGAACGACTAGCGGTGTCCTACGAGCAGTACTTC.

The chain couples TRBV5-8 to TRBJ2-1; tentatively, D is TRBD1 (6 bases). From germline, CDR1 is SGHTS and CDR2 YDEGEE. The CDR3 loop spans 13 amino acids. Trimming removed 1 base from V and 8 bases from J, with 10 bases in between. The CDR3 DNA reads TGTGCCAGCAGCTTGCAGGGGAAGTATGAGCAGTTCTTC. It codes for CASSLQGKYEQFF.

This chain links TRBV19 with TRBJ2-2; weak D call: TRBD2 (5 bases). This CDR3 region has 13 residues. CDR1 and CDR2 from the germline V gene are LNHDA and SQIVND (reference sequence). V was cut by 7 bases and J by 7 bases, with 13 bases left in between. The CDR3 nucleotides are TGTGCCAGTACGGGGTTTTTGGGCGGGGAGCTGTTTTTT. Amino acids: CASTGFLGGELFF.

The chain employs TRBV5-6 and TRBJ1-1; D unresolved. V lost 0 bases to trimming and J lost 0 bases, with 12 bases between them. Germline assignment: CDR1 SGHDT and CDR2 YYEEEE. The CDR3 loop spans 16 amino acids. The CDR3, as DNA: TGTGCCAGCAGCTTGGTGAGGAGCCTCATGAACACTGAAGCTTTCTTT. This encodes CASSLVRSLMNTEAFF.

CDR3 sequence reads: CASSLGEKDYEQYF. Written as DNA, the CDR3 is TGTGCCAGCAGCTTAGGGGAGAAAGACTACGAGCAGTACTTC. V usage is TRBV7-9 and J usage is TRBJ2-7; possible D gene TRBD2, 5 bases. V lost 1 base and J 3 bases, leaving 10 bases between the germline ends. Germline lookup yields CDR1 SEHNR and CDR2 FQNEAQ (reference sequence). The CDR3 runs to 14 residues.

The chain is built from TRBV7-8 and TRBJ2-3, with no clear D. CDR1 is SGHVS and CDR2 is FQNEAQ in the germline V gene. Trimming pared 3 bases from V and 0 bases from J, leaving 7 bases between. This CDR3 is built from 14 residues. The CDR3 DNA is TGTGCCAGCAGCTTCAGCCCTAGCACAGATACGCAGTATTTT. Protein sequence: CASSFSPSTDTQYF.

The rearrangement uses TRBV27 and TRBJ1-1; D unclear. The germline gives CDR1 MNHEY, CDR2 SMNVEV (reference sequence). The ends were cut back, 3 bases at V and 3 bases at J, with 20 bases in the middle. There are 17 residues in the CDR3. The CDR3: CASSLLQPRRIDTEAFF. CDR3 nucleotides: TGTGCCAGCAGTTTGCTACAACCCCGAAGAATAGACACTGAAGCTTTCTTT.

The rearrangement joins TRBV18 to TRBJ2-7; 7 positions agree with TRBD1. CDR1 is KGHSH and CDR2 is LQKENI in the germline V gene. V trimming: 6 bases; J trimming: 0 bases; junction bases outside the gene matches: 8. The CDR3 is 15 residues long. CDR3: CASSAEDRPSYEQYF. The DNA for the CDR3 is TGTGCCAGCTCCGCGGAGGACAGGCCCTCCTACGAGCAGTACTTC.

V and J are TRBV15 and TRBJ2-5; TRBD2 matches at 7 bases. Per germline, CDR1 LNHNV and CDR2 YYDKDF (reference sequence). The CDR3 totals 13 residues. V dropped 6 bases and J dropped 5; count of bases not matched to a gene: 6. The CDR3 region has the DNA TGTGCCACCAGGGAGCGGGGAAAGGAGACCCAGTACTTC. Residues: CATRERGKETQYF.

In DNA form, the CDR3 reads TGTGCCAGCAACCCGGGTGGGGGCGAGGGTCTGTCCTACAATGAGCAGTTCTTC. The encoded protein is CASNPGGGEGLSYNEQFF. The chain has TRBV28 and TRBJ2-1, with D perhaps matching TRBD1 (6 bases). The CDR3 loop spans 18 amino acids. The germline gives CDR1 MDHEN, CDR2 SYDVKM. With 7 bases removed from V and 1 base from J, the gap between germline ends came to 23 bases.

This rearrangement joins TRBV28 to TRBJ2-7, with a possible D match to TRBD2 (6 bases). Deletions cut 6 bases from V and 4 bases from J, with 13 bases between. CDR3 length equals 13 residues. The germline V gene has CDR1 MDHEN and CDR2 SYDVKM. The CDR3 loop reads CASSLDYEYEQYF. The CDR3 bases are TGTGCCAGCAGCCTGGACTATGAATACGAGCAGTACTTC.

As regards this clone: It differs at one base from a far larger clone, so likely a read error. This chain connects TRBV10-1 to TRBJ1-1; no reliable D call. Germline V lookup: CDR1 WNHNN, CDR2 SYGVQD (reference sequence). This CDR3 spans 13 amino acids. The CDR3 reads CTSSDGVNTEAFF. The CDR3 DNA reads TGCACCAGCAGTGACGGGGTGAACACTGAAGCTTTCTTT.

The rearrangement links TRBV7-6 to TRBJ2-7; D not certain. From germline, CDR1 is SGHVS and CDR2 FNYEAQ. The CDR3 loop spans 14 amino acids. The V end lost 0 bases, the J end lost 5 bases, and 11 bases lay between the germline ends. The CDR3 sequence: CASSLAIGGNEQYF. The CDR3 nucleotides are TGTGCCAGCAGCTTAGCTATCGGTGGGAACGAGCAGTACTTC.

V is TRBV29-1 and J is TRBJ2-1, with a possible D match to TRBD1 (5 bases). The germline V and J ends were trimmed by 7 bases and 6 bases, with 13 bases remaining between them. This CDR3 region has 12 residues. Germline V gives CDR1 SQVTM, CDR2 ANQGSEA. This CDR3 is CSANMGPNEQFF. The CDR3 DNA reads TGCAGCGCCAATATGGGGCCCAATGAGCAGTTCTTC.

The rearrangement joins TRBV10-1 to TRBJ2-2; 10 positions match TRBD2. With V trimmed by 6 bases and J by 5 bases, 6 bases remained unmatched. The CDR3 spans 15 residues. Looked up from germline, CDR1 is WNHNN and CDR2 is SYGVQD (reference sequence). CDR3 residues: CASSPTSGMTGELFF. The CDR3 DNA reads as TGCGCCAGCAGCCCTACTAGCGGGATGACCGGGGAGCTGTTTTTT.

This chain joins TRBV4-1 and TRBJ2-2; D possibly corresponds to TRBD1 (7 bases). Trimming stripped 4 bases from V and 3 bases from J, with 15 bases between. The CDR3 is 16 residues long. Germline assignment: CDR1 MGHRA and CDR2 YSYEKL. Here the CDR3 DNA reads TGCGCCAGCAGCCCGTCGGGCAGGGGGGACACCGGGGAGCTGTTTTTT. It yields the protein CASSPSGRGDTGELFF.

The rearrangement joins TRBV10-3 to TRBJ2-3; D is possibly TRBD2 (6 bases). CDR3 length: 14 residues. The germline V and J ends were trimmed by 3 bases and 1 base, with 8 bases remaining between them. Germline values: CDR1 ENHRY, CDR2 SYGVKD. The CDR3 region is CAISDSGGTDTQYF. In nucleotides, the CDR3 is TGTGCCATCAGTGACTCGGGGGGCACAGATACGCAGTATTTT.

The chain couples TRBV6-6 to TRBJ1-2; D remains unclear. The length of the CDR3 is 13 residues. The germline V and J ends were trimmed by 6 bases and 8 bases, with 16 bases remaining between them. CDR1 MNHNY and CDR2 SVGAGI come from the germline V gene (reference sequence). CDR3: CASRPFGLDGYTF. The CDR3 nucleotides read TGTGCCAGCAGGCCGTTCGGGCTGGACGGCTACACCTTC.

V usage is TRBV19 and J usage is TRBJ1-1; possible D gene TRBD1, 5 bases. Germline-derived CDR1 and CDR2 are LNHDA and SQIVND (reference sequence). This CDR3 is 17 amino acids long. V was pared by 4 bases and J by 4 bases, with 22 bases between. This CDR3 reads CASSTPRQGVWGTEAFF. For the CDR3, the DNA is TGTGCCAGTAGTACCCCGAGGCAGGGCGTTTGGGGCACTGAAGCTTTCTTT. Filled out from reference TRBV19 and TRBJ1-1, the complete variable domain reads DGGITQSPKYLFRKEGQNVTLSCEQNLNHDAMYWYRQDPGQGLRLIYYSQIVNDFQKGDIAEGYSVSREKKESFPLTVTSAQKNPTAFYLCASSTPRQGVWGTEAFFGQGTRLTVV.